This passage covers 3 T cell receptor beta chains from one sample sequenced in a study of blood T cell repertoires in COVID-19. Profiling relied on immunoSEQ multiplex PCR, and the TCRdb table lists in-frame clones only, not all of them. This sample yields 100,000 to 150,000 clones, of which around nine tenths are seen a single time; under 4.5% belongs to the top ten. Sequencing used peripheral blood. The source is a man in his sixties with COVID-19, enrolled during active disease.

In the case of this clone: One junction end does not reproduce the germline sequence, and a read error may be involved. The genes are TRBV7-7 and TRBJ2-1, with 8 bases fitting TRBD2. The CDR3 length is 18 residues. Per the germline V gene, CDR1 is SSHAT and CDR2 is FNYEAQ (reference sequence). In DNA, the CDR3 is TGTGCTAGCAGCCCCACTCAGGGGCTAGCGGGCTCCTACAATGAGCAGTTCTTC. It specifies CASSPTQGLAGSYNEQFF.

In DNA form, the CDR3 reads TGTGCCAGCAGTTATGAGAACGAGCAGTACTTC. Amino acids: CASSYENEQYF. This chain connects TRBV6-6 to TRBJ2-7; D is unclear. Germline-derived CDR1 and CDR2 are MNHNY and SVGAGI (reference sequence). Trimming cost V 3 bases and J 5 bases, with 5 bases left between them. CDR3 length equals 11 residues.

This chain links TRBV5-1 with TRBJ1-1; 10 bases match TRBD1. With V trimmed by 0 bases and J by 5 bases, 10 bases remained unmatched. The CDR3 has 17 residues. Germline V gene data show CDR1 as SGHRS and CDR2 as YFSETQ. The CDR3 DNA sequence: TGCGCCAGCAGCTTGGGACTATGGACAGGGGGGCGGACTGAAGCTTTCTTT. The encoded protein is CASSLGLWTGGRTEAFF.